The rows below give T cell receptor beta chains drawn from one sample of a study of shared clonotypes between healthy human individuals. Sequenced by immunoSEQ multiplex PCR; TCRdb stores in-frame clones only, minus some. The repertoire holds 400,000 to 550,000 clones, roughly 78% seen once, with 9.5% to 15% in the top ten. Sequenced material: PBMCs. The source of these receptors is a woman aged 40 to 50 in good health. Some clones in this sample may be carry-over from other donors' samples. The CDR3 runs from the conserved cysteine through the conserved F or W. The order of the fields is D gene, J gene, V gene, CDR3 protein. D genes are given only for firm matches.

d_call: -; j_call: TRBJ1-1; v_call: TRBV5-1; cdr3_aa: CASSSRYPQGLNTEAFF
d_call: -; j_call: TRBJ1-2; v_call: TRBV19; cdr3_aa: CASRRGGMDYGYTF
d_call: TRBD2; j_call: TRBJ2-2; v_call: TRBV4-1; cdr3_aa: CASRRTSGNTGELFF
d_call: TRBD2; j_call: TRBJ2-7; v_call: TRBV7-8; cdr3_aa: CASSLEGTSGVYEQYF
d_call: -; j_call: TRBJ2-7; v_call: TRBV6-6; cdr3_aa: CASSYSTLYEQYF
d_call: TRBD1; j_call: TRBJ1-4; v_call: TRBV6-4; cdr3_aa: CASSEQGGIGEKLFF
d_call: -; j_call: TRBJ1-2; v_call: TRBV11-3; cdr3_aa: CASSNYRYGYTF
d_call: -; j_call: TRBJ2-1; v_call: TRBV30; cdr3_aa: CAWGVGTPSEQFF
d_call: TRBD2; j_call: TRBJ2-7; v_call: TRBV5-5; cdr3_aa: CASSPPSGPSYEQYF
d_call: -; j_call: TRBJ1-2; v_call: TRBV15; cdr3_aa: CATSRDMGRDGYGYTF
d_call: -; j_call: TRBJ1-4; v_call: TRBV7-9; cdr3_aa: CASSRVTNEKLFF